This T cell receptor beta chain was captured in a study of early T cells in non-severe SARS-CoV-2 infection. Study details: Chains were not paired, and sequencing was done on bulk RNA from unsorted whole blood. General study points: The matching step, a VDJdb search, favored anti-spike CD8 responses and missed private and CD4 specificities.

This clonotype was observed a handful of times. What it binds is not known. Germline V gives CDR1 SGHTA, CDR2 FQGNSA. The J segment lost 4 bases and the V segment lost 5 bases, leaving 6 bases of the junction unmatched. The CDR3 is made up of 16 amino acids. Unique molecular identifier tags were affixed to discrete cDNA molecules. MiXCR, applied by TCRdb to the 5' RACE reads, yields one record per CDR3 protein. The sample has 75,000 to 90,000 distinct CDR3 sequences, around 14% seen once. The clonotype originates from an adult who was a healthcare worker with PCR-confirmed SARS-CoV-2 infection or an uninfected control (not recorded which). Sample: whole blood. The chain employs TRBV7-2 and TRBJ2-2; 11 bases agree with TRBD1. In DNA, the CDR3 is TGTGCCAGCAGCCTTACCGGGACAGGGGGCACCGGGGAGCTGTTTTTT. Encoded protein: CASSLTGTGGTGELFF.